This is a list of T cell receptor beta chains from one sample in a study of blood T cell repertoires in COVID-19. Repertoires were generated with immunoSEQ multiplex PCR, while TCRdb's copy carries only in-frame clones and drops some. The repertoire has some 120,000 clones, roughly 82% of them found once; the top ten carry around 5%. The sequenced sample was peripheral blood. Receptor source: a human donor in a cohort sampled during active COVID-19. CDR3s include the opening cysteine and the closing phenylalanine or tryptophan. The order of the fields is V gene, D gene, J gene, clone size, CDR3 protein, CDR3 DNA. A D gene is named only where the DNA matches it firmly. Clone size appears in some rows only: once, few, many, or a class for an expanded clone.

>TRBV6-5|NA|TRBJ1-5|few
CASSSQTGPQHF
TGTGCCAGCAGCTCTCAGACAGGTCCCCAGCATTTT
>TRBV2|TRBD1|TRBJ2-7|NA
CASSLDRGLHEQYF
TGTGCCAGCAGTCTGGACAGGGGGCTCCACGAGCAGTACTTC
>TRBV6-1|TRBD1|TRBJ1-4|once
CASSEAYRGLNEKLFF
TGTGCCAGCAGTGAAGCTTACAGGGGGCTGAATGAAAAACTGTTTTTT
>TRBV7-8|TRBD2|TRBJ2-3|few
CASSPYLRAGGPSTDTQYF
TGTGCCAGCAGCCCCTACCTAAGGGCGGGAGGGCCCTCAACAGATACGCAGTATTTT
>TRBV7-9|NA|TRBJ2-7|few
CASSSRQYEQYF
TGTGCCAGCAGCTCTCGACAGTACGAGCAGTACTTC
>TRBV15|TRBD1|TRBJ1-1|NA
CATSRDRPNDRGDTEAFF
TGTGCCACCAGCAGAGATCGACCGAACGACAGGGGTGACACTGAAGCTTTCTTT
>TRBV7-3|NA|TRBJ1-2|once
CASSFDSPYGYTF
TGTGCCAGCAGCTTTGACAGTCCCTATGGCTACACCTTC
>TRBV27|TRBD2|TRBJ2-2|NA
CASRLAYTGELFF
TGTGCCAGCAGACTAGCGTACACCGGGGAGCTGTTTTTT
>TRBV7-2|NA|TRBJ2-2|NA
CASSLSSRVDSGELFF
TGTGCCAGCAGCTTAAGCTCCAGGGTTGATTCCGGGGAGCTGTTTTTT
>TRBV15|TRBD2|TRBJ2-7|NA
CATSRETSGDEQYF
TGTGCCACCAGCAGAGAAACTAGCGGAGACGAGCAGTACTTC
>TRBV9|NA|TRBJ2-1|once
CASSVGAGSKFF
NA
>TRBV7-9|NA|TRBJ1-1|NA
CASTHVGGEGQTEAFF
TGTGCCAGCACCCACGTGGGGGGGGAGGGTCAAACTGAAGCTTTCTTT
>TRBV5-1|TRBD2|TRBJ2-4|NA
CASSPSRVGTTRGIQYF
TGCGCCAGCAGCCCAAGTCGTGTTGGGACTACACGGGGCATTCAGTACTTC
>TRBV15|TRBD2|TRBJ2-1|NA
CATSRISGIGNEQFF
TGTGCCACCAGCAGGATTAGCGGGATAGGTAATGAGCAGTTCTTC
>TRBV27|NA|TRBJ2-2|NA
CASSLSEGLAGELFF
TGTGCCAGCAGTTTATCGGAGGGCTTGGCCGGGGAGCTGTTTTTT
>TRBV4-3|NA|TRBJ2-5|NA
CASSQGGGGRSQETQYF
TGCGCCAGCAGCCAAGGAGGGGGGGGGCGCTCCCAAGAGACCCAGTACTTC
>TRBV7-2|NA|TRBJ1-1|NA
CASSFTGGNTEAFF
TGTGCCAGCAGCTTCACCGGTGGGAACACTGAAGCTTTCTTT
>TRBV7-8|TRBD1|TRBJ2-2|once
CASSLRTGVYTGELFF
TGTGCCAGCAGCTTACGGACAGGGGTTTACACCGGGGAGCTGTTTTTT
>TRBV11-3|NA|TRBJ1-2|NA
CASSSGREDYGYTF
TGTGCCAGCAGCTCTGGACGGGAAGACTATGGCTACACCTTC
>TRBV28|TRBD2|TRBJ2-3|NA
CASSPPGLGTDTQYF
TGTGCCAGCAGTCCTCCCGGACTAGGCACAGATACGCAGTATTTT